This TCR beta chain was captured by sequencing in a study of T cell responses to AZD1222 COVID-19 vaccine. The CDR3 runs to 16 residues. V was shortened by 3 bases and J by 6 bases, with 15 bases between the two germline ends. The V gene's germline CDR1 is MGHRA and CDR2 YSYEKL. Clones were sequenced by immunoSEQ multiplex PCR, and TCRdb holds only the in-frame ones, with some missing. The ten top clones account for 2.2%, within a sample of over 140,000 clones. The receptor was isolated from an adult in good health. The rearrangement uses TRBV4-1 and TRBJ1-6; D is ambiguous. The sequencing input was peripheral blood. CDR3 DNA sequence: TGCGCCAGCAGCCATTTGACCGTAGGAGTTAATTCACCCCTCCACTTT. Translating it yields CASSHLTVGVNSPLHF.